Presented here are 23 T cell receptor beta chains from one specimen sequenced in a study of blood T cell repertoires in COVID-19. Some clones are missing from TCRdb's copy, which holds only in-frame ones; the method was immunoSEQ multiplex PCR. This table has around 370,000 clones, approximately 91% appearing once. Input material: peripheral blood. These receptors came from a woman in her sixties or seventies with COVID-19, enrolled during active disease.

V gene TRBV9 combines with J gene TRBJ1-1, with 9 positions matching TRBD1. The CDR3 runs to 14 residues. Germline V CDR1 and CDR2: SGDLS, YYNGEE. The ends lost 2 bases at V and 5 bases at J; junction bases unmatched: 4. Here the CDR3 DNA reads TGTGCCAGCAGCGTCGGGACAGGGTTGACTGAAGCTTTCTTT. As protein: CASSVGTGLTEAFF.

The J gene is TRBJ2-5, the V gene TRBV2, with a weak D call TRBD2 (5 bases). Trimming shortened V by 6 bases and J by 4 bases, and 12 bases separated the two germline ends. The CDR3 consists of 13 residues. Germline V gene data show CDR1 as SNHLY and CDR2 as FYNNEI. The CDR3 sequence is CASSAREGETQYF. The CDR3 region has the DNA TGTGCCAGCAGCGCCAGAGAGGGAGAGACCCAGTACTTC.

The chain recombines TRBV28 with TRBJ1-2; 7 bases align to TRBD1. CDR1 MDHEN and CDR2 SYDVKM come from the germline V gene. The V and J ends lost 10 bases and 6 bases, in that order; junction bases with no gene match: 8. The CDR3 covers 12 residues. The CDR3 DNA follows: TGTGCCATTCGACAGGGAAGTAATGGCTACACCTTC. Amino acid sequence: CAIRQGSNGYTF.

The rearrangement uses TRBV3-1 (or the pseudogene TRBV3-2) and TRBJ1-2; 8 bases match TRBD1. V was clipped by 0 bases and J by 7 bases; unmatched bases: 10. CDR3 size: 16 residues. Per germline, CDR1 LGHDT and CDR2 YNNKEL (reference sequence). CDR3 protein: CASSQDWQGAQGGYTF. Written as DNA, the CDR3 is TGTGCCAGCAGCCAAGATTGGCAGGGGGCGCAGGGTGGCTACACCTTC.

The CDR3 protein is CAISELVNYEQYF. The CDR3 DNA follows: TGTGCCATCAGTGAGCTAGTTAACTACGAGCAGTACTTC. The rearrangement links TRBV10-3 to TRBJ2-7; no clear D. Germline lookup yields CDR1 ENHRY and CDR2 SYGVKD. This CDR3 has 13 residues. Trimming pared 2 bases from V and 3 bases from J, leaving 8 bases between.

The chain joins TRBV7-8 to TRBJ1-5, with TRBD1 identical over 7 bases. Germline lookup yields CDR1 SGHVS and CDR2 FQNEAQ. J lost 5 bases, V lost 5 bases, and 12 bases had no gene match. CDR3 length equals 16 residues. CDR3 DNA: TGTGCCAGCAGCCCCAACAGGGGCCCTGTCGATCAGCCCCAGCATTTT. This codes for CASSPNRGPVDQPQHF.

The rearrangement links TRBV9 to TRBJ1-2; no firm D call. Trimming removed 0 bases at V and 8 bases at J, with 14 bases between. The germline V gene has CDR1 SGDLS and CDR2 YYNGEE. The CDR3 has 14 amino acids. The CDR3 reads CASSVGSPGEGYTF. CDR3 sequence (DNA): TGTGCCAGCAGCGTAGGGTCTCCCGGGGAGGGCTACACCTTC. Filled out from reference TRBV9 and TRBJ1-2, the complete variable domain reads DSGVTQTPKHLITATGQRVTLRCSPRSGDLSVYWYQQSLDQGLQFLIQYYNGEERAKGNILERFSAQQFPDLHSELNLSSLELGDSALYFCASSVGSPGEGYTFGSGTRLTVV.

This chain uses TRBV2 with TRBJ2-7, with TRBD2 matching 8 bases. Germline V gene data show CDR1 as SNHLY and CDR2 as FYNNEI. The CDR3 is made up of 14 amino acids. J was trimmed by 2 bases and V by 8 bases; bases with no gene match: 8. The CDR3 coding sequence is TGTGCCAGCCTCGAAATAGCGGGGACCTACGAGCAGTACTTC. Its translation is CASLEIAGTYEQYF.

The chain is built from TRBV13 and TRBJ1-1, with 11 bases that match TRBD1. The CDR3 sequence is 14 residues long. With 5 bases clipped from V and 4 bases from J, the junction kept 3 bases outside the gene matches. Germline CDR1 is PRHDT and CDR2 is FYEKMQ (reference sequence). As DNA, the CDR3 is TGTGCCAGCAGCAGGACAGGGGGCGTCACTGAAGCTTTCTTT. It codes for CASSRTGGVTEAFF.

The chain carries TRBV24-1 and TRBJ1-2; 7 bases are a match to TRBD1. Germline CDR1 reads KGHDR; CDR2 reads SFDVKD. The CDR3 has 13 residues. V dropped 10 bases and J dropped 3; count of bases not matched to a gene: 7. The CDR3 sequence is CATKDRYDYGYTF. In nucleotides, the CDR3 is TGTGCCACTAAGGACAGGTATGACTATGGCTACACCTTC.

The chain is built from TRBV12-3 or TRBV12-4 and TRBJ1-4, with D uncertain. CDR3 length: 11 amino acids. V shed 5 bases and J shed 10 bases, with 8 bases lying between them. CDR3: CASSGGLKLFF. The CDR3 DNA reads as TGTGCCAGCAGTGGAGGCCTAAAACTGTTTTTT.

This clone was counted a few times. The chain combines TRBV19 with TRBJ1-2; 10 bases map to TRBD1. Germline V gives CDR1 LNHDA, CDR2 SQIVND (reference sequence). With 5 bases clipped from V and 5 bases from J, the junction kept 8 bases outside the gene matches. The CDR3 length is 15 residues. The CDR3 DNA is TGTGCCAGTAGTCCCGACAGGGGGCAGGAGTATGGCTACACCTTC. It translates to CASSPDRGQEYGYTF.

Written as DNA, the CDR3 is TGTGCCATAGGGACAGGGCCTCTGAACACTGAAGCTTTCTTT. Protein product: CAIGTGPLNTEAFF. The rearrangement links TRBV15 to TRBJ1-1, with 9 bases matching TRBD1. The CDR3 is made up of 14 amino acids. CDR1 is LNHNV and CDR2 is YYDKDF in the germline V gene (reference sequence). Trimming cost V 10 bases and J 0 bases; bases outside gene matches: 6.

This chain links TRBV7-9 with TRBJ1-1; possible D gene TRBD1, 5 bases. The germline CDR1 and CDR2 sequences are SEHNR and FQNEAQ (reference sequence). V was trimmed by 5 bases and J by 7 bases, leaving 11 bases between them. The CDR3 length is 12 residues. The CDR3 loop is CASSLGQNEAFF. The CDR3 DNA reads as TGTGCCAGCAGCCTTGGACAAAATGAAGCTTTCTTT.

The CDR3 is CASSNRGTGELFF. CDR3 coding DNA: TGTGCCAGCAGCAACAGGGGGACCGGGGAGCTGTTTTTT. J is TRBJ2-2 and V is TRBV6-4, with 8 bases that match TRBD1. The V and J ends lost 6 bases and 5 bases, in that order; junction bases with no gene match: 2. In germline, CDR1 is MRHNA, CDR2 SNTAGT. The CDR3 is 13 amino acids.

The chain couples TRBV20-1 to TRBJ1-2, with 9 nucleotides matching TRBD1. This CDR3 has 14 residues. V was pared by 3 bases and J by 8 bases, with 10 bases of the junction left unmatched. Germline V lookup: CDR1 DFQATT, CDR2 SNEGSKA (reference sequence). Here the CDR3 reads CSASGGQGLRGYTF. The CDR3 DNA sequence: TGCAGTGCTAGTGGGGGACAGGGCCTGAGGGGCTACACCTTC.

The gene calls are TRBV5-1 and TRBJ2-3; D gene uncertain. Germline CDR1 and CDR2: SGHRS and YFSETQ. Trimming removed 4 bases at V and 1 base at J, with 10 bases between. CDR3 length: 14 amino acids. In DNA form, the CDR3 reads TGCGCCAGCAGCGCGATCATGGGCACAGATACGCAGTATTTT. Amino acids: CASSAIMGTDTQYF.

This clone was seen only a few times. This sample includes further DNA sequences coding for the same CDR3. J is TRBJ1-1 and V is TRBV5-1; D is unresolved. With 0 bases removed from V and 1 base from J, the gap between germline ends came to 7 bases. CDR3 length equals 14 residues. Germline CDR1 SGHRS, CDR2 YFSETQ. The CDR3 sequence: CASSLAAGNTEAFF. CDR3 bases: TGCGCCAGCAGCTTGGCCGCGGGGAACACTGAAGCTTTCTTT.

V gene TRBV27 combines with J gene TRBJ1-1; possibly TRBD1 for D (5 bases). V lost 2 bases and J lost 4, with 14 bases in between. The length of the CDR3 is 15 residues. Germline V gene data show CDR1 as MNHEY and CDR2 as SMNVEV (reference sequence). The CDR3 is CASSLLEGRTTEAFF. In DNA, the CDR3 is TGTGCCAGCAGTTTACTGGAGGGGAGGACCACTGAAGCTTTCTTT.

This chain uses TRBV6-4 with TRBJ1-1; 10 bases line up with TRBD1. Unmatched junction bases numbered 7, after V lost 7 bases and J lost 5 bases. CDR3 size: 14 residues. The germline V gene encodes CDR1 MRHNA and CDR2 SNTAGT. The CDR3 region has the DNA TGTGCCAGCAAAGTTCCGGGACAGGGGACTGAAGCTTTCTTT. It is translated as CASKVPGQGTEAFF.

The rearrangement links TRBV11-3 to TRBJ1-1; 10 bases fit TRBD1. The V gene's germline CDR1 is SGHNT and CDR2 YENEEA. This CDR3 comprises 16 residues. V shed 3 bases and J 3 bases; nucleotides not matched to a gene: 7. CDR3 residues: CASSFGIGTGDTEAFF. The CDR3 nucleotides are TGTGCCAGCAGCTTTGGGATTGGGACAGGGGACACTGAAGCTTTCTTT.

This chain joins TRBV5-1 and TRBJ2-7, with D unresolved. Trimming removed 1 base at V and 1 base at J, with 9 bases between. CDR3 length: 14 residues. Germline values: CDR1 SGHRS, CDR2 YFSETQ. Written as DNA, the CDR3 is TGCGCCAGCAGCTTGTGGTCAGATTCCTACGAGCAGTACTTC. Translation gives CASSLWSDSYEQYF.

This rearrangement joins TRBV4-2 to TRBJ2-2; no clear D gene. Trimming took 4 bases from V and 0 from J, leaving 12 bases between them. The CDR3 loop spans 16 amino acids. Germline assignment: CDR1 LGHNA and CDR2 YNFKEQ. The CDR3 loop reads CASSLGYLSNTGELFF. The CDR3, as DNA: TGTGCCAGCAGCCTCGGGTACCTATCGAACACCGGGGAGCTGTTTTTT.